This is a list of T cell receptor beta chains from one sample in a study of T cell repertoires in aging, cancer and after chemotherapy. TCRdb re-called the multiplex PCR reads with MiXCR, one entry per CDR3 protein. Here the sample spans some 8,200 distinct CDR3 sequences, less than 40% being singletons. Sample: blood. These receptors all come from a human donor in good health. CDR3s include the opening cysteine and the closing phenylalanine or tryptophan. The D gene is left open where the match is weak. Expanded clones get a size class; other rows say once, few or many, or leave the size out.

V,size,J,D,CDR3,DNA
TRBV6-1,-,TRBJ2-3,-,CASSEGAQPTDTQYF,TGTGCCAGCAGTGAAGGGGCACAACCCACAGATACGCAGTATTTT
TRBV6-5,-,TRBJ2-7,TRBD1,CASRQGATYEQYF,TGTGCCAGTAGACAGGGGGCGACCTACGAGCAGTACTTC
TRBV19,few,TRBJ2-7,-,CASSIKVVRDEQYF,TGTGCCAGTAGTATAAAGGTGGTTCGCGACGAGCAGTACTTC
TRBV12-3/TRBV12-4,few,TRBJ2-7,-,CASSRLGTPRAYEQYF,TGTGCCAGCAGCCGCCTCGGGACACCCCGGGCCTACGAGCAGTACTTC
TRBV6-4,-,TRBJ1-5,TRBD1,CASTGTEKGNQPQHF,TGTGCCAGCACTGGGACAGAAAAGGGCAATCAGCCCCAGCATTTT
TRBV6-4,-,TRBJ2-2,-,CASAAGEAGELFF,TGTGCCAGCGCAGCAGGAGAAGCCGGGGAGCTGTTTTTT
TRBV5-6,-,TRBJ2-3,TRBD2,CASTYHSGGTDTQYF,TGTGCCAGCACCTATCACAGCGGGGGAACCGATACGCAGTATTTT
TRBV12-3/TRBV12-4,few,TRBJ1-1,-,CASSPGTLVWNTEAFF,TGTGCCAGCAGTCCCGGGACACTCGTATGGAACACTGAAGCTTTCTTT
TRBV7-9,-,TRBJ2-2,-,CASSPTTGELFF,TGTGCCAGCAGCCCCACCACCGGGGAGCTGTTTTTT
TRBV27,-,TRBJ1-2,TRBD1,CASSRDRGYGYTF,TGTGCCAGCAGTCGGGACAGGGGTTATGGCTACACCTTC
TRBV29-1,medium-sized,TRBJ2-7,-,CSAWGDEQYF,TGCAGCGCATGGGGGGACGAGCAGTACTTC
TRBV14,-,TRBJ1-4,-,CASSQEVRGKLFF,TGTGCCAGCAGCCAAGAAGTTAGAGGAAAACTGTTTTTT
TRBV6-5,few,TRBJ2-2,TRBD2,CASKASGGTNTGELFF,TGTGCCAGCAAAGCTAGCGGGGGGACTAACACCGGGGAGCTGTTTTTT
TRBV5-6,-,TRBJ2-2,-,CASSYGVDTGELFF,TGTGCCAGCAGTTACGGAGTGGACACCGGGGAGCTGTTTTTT
TRBV18,-,TRBJ2-6,TRBD1,CASSPKGQPYSGANVLTF,TGTGCCAGCTCACCAAAGGGACAGCCCTACTCTGGGGCCAACGTCCTGACTTTC
TRBV11-2,-,TRBJ2-3,TRBD2,CASSLLGLAGSGTQYF,TGTGCCAGCAGTTTGTTAGGACTAGCGGGTTCCGGTACGCAGTATTTT
TRBV6-6,few,TRBJ1-6,-,CATTLASSPLHF,TGTGCCACTACCCTGGCAAGTTCACCCCTCCACTTT
TRBV15,few,TRBJ2-5,TRBD1,CATSRGQGPRAQETQYF,TGTGCCACCAGCAGGGGACAGGGGCCCCGGGCCCAAGAGACCCAGTACTTC
TRBV20-1,-,TRBJ1-2,-,CSARDTGTYYGYTF,TGCAGTGCTAGAGATACCGGTACCTACTATGGCTACACCTTC
TRBV5-4,few,TRBJ1-2,-,CASSPGSGATYGYTF,TGTGCCAGCAGCCCTGGGTCCGGGGCGACCTATGGCTACACCTTC
TRBV5-4,-,TRBJ2-5,-,CASSLGQDLQETQYF,TGTGCCAGCAGCTTGGGACAGGACCTACAAGAGACCCAGTACTTC
TRBV19,few,TRBJ2-4,TRBD2,CASSRGGANIQYF,TGTGCCAGCAGCCGGGGGGGAGCGAACATTCAGTACTTC
TRBV20-1,-,TRBJ1-3,-,CSARDLNGNTIYF,TGCAGTGCTAGAGATCTAAACGGAAACACCATATATTTT
TRBV4-3,few,TRBJ2-7,-,CASSQSRGVYEQYF,TGCGCCAGCAGCCAATCGAGAGGAGTCTACGAGCAGTACTTC